This T cell receptor beta chain was documented in a study of OX40 agonist ivuxolimab in advanced cancers. Study information: The patients got ivuxolimab, which is an agonistic anti-OX40 (CD134) antibody. Cohort: around 79% men, mean age approximately 64, aged about 23 to 80.

Method: immunoSEQ multiplex PCR; TCRdb's copy keeps in-frame clones and lacks some. In the table there are around 95,000 clones, 90% to 95% of which are singletons. The study's findings and limits: CD8+ T cells averaged more expanded clones than CD4+.

The CDR3 totals 16 residues. CDR1 is SGHNT and CDR2 is YENEEA in the germline V gene. V trimming: 5 bases; J trimming: 0 bases; junction bases outside the gene matches: 4. Points on this clone: Its antigen remains unknown.

The chain combines TRBV11-3 with TRBJ2-1, with 10 positions matching TRBD2. This sequence was found in an adult with an advanced solid tumor such as melanoma, head and neck, liver or kidney cancer. The specimen comprised CD4+ or CD8+ T cells sorted from blood, sampled in a trial of the OX40 agonist ivuxolimab. The chain's CDR3 is CASSRTSGISYNEQFF. The CDR3 bases are TGTGCCAGCAGCCGCACTAGCGGGATCTCCTACAATGAGCAGTTCTTC.